The next 5 T cell receptor beta chains were all read from a single sample in a study of PD-L1 blockade in urothelial cancer. The time point here: peripheral blood 6 weeks after treatment start. Assay: immunoSEQ multiplex PCR; the TCRdb copy retains only in-frame clones and omits some. The data show 31,000 or so clones, 80% to 90% seen once. This specimen was PBMCs, taken around atezolizumab (anti-PD-L1) treatment. All receptors come from a man older than 75 with urothelial cancer.

The genes are TRBV5-1 and TRBJ2-7; D possibly corresponds to TRBD1 (6 bases). The CDR3 has 15 amino acids. Between the trimmed V and J ends, which lost 4 bases and 3 bases, there was a span of 17 bases. The germline gives CDR1 SGHRS, CDR2 YFSETQ. The CDR3 region is CASSPPDSSNYEQYF. DNA of the CDR3: TGCGCCAGCAGCCCTCCGGACAGCTCCAACTACGAGCAGTACTTC.

The chain links TRBV29-1 to TRBJ2-7; D possibly corresponds to TRBD1 (5 bases). Germline lookup yields CDR1 SQVTM and CDR2 ANQGSEA. The V end lost 3 bases, the J end lost 2 bases, and 8 bases lay between the germline ends. There are 12 residues in the CDR3. DNA of the CDR3: TGCAGCGTTGAGACAGACACCTACGAGCAGTACTTC. As protein: CSVETDTYEQYF.

J is TRBJ2-3 and V is TRBV5-1, with 8 bases identical to TRBD2. The CDR3 is 16 amino acids. The trim removed 4 bases at V and 2 bases at J, leaving 9 bases unmatched. In germline, CDR1 is SGHRS, CDR2 YFSETQ. CDR3 coding DNA: TGCGCCAGCAGCCCTCCTGTAGCGGGACTCACAGATACGCAGTATTTT. Protein product: CASSPPVAGLTDTQYF.

V gene TRBV7-9 combines with J gene TRBJ1-3; D unresolved. The CDR3 consists of 13 residues. The V gene lost 1 base and the J gene lost 2 bases, with 3 bases spanning the gap. Germline CDR1 is SEHNR and CDR2 is FQNEAQ (reference sequence). CDR3 residues: CASSLGAGNTIYF. CDR3 DNA: TGTGCCAGCAGCTTAGGAGCTGGAAACACCATATATTTT.

This chain joins TRBV28 and TRBJ2-3; D possibly corresponds to TRBD2 (5 bases). V was trimmed by 3 bases and J by 2 bases, leaving 15 bases between them. The CDR3 consists of 16 residues. Germline V gene sequence: CDR1 MDHEN, CDR2 SYDVKM. CDR3 in DNA: TGTGCCAGCAGTTTTTGGCGGACTTCTCCCACAGATACGCAGTATTTT. Translation gives CASSFWRTSPTDTQYF. Filled out from reference TRBV28 and TRBJ2-3, the complete variable domain reads DVKVTQSSRYLVKRTGEKVFLECVQDMDHENMFWYRQDPGLGLRLIYFSYDVKMKEKGDIPEGYSVSREKKERFSLILESASTNQTSMYLCASSFWRTSPTDTQYFGPGTRLTVL.